Each of the 30 T cell receptor beta chains below was sequenced from the same sample in a study of human T cells and chemical hapten exposure. Using its own MiXCR run on the RACE reads, TCRdb lists one record per CDR3 protein. Among 95,000 to 150,000 distinct CDR3 sequences listed, about 11% were seen once. Stated time point: patch test 3, about 24 weeks after DPC sensitization. Treatment noted: therapeutic diphenylcyclopropenone sensitization with weekly scalp DPC. This sample comprised whole blood, obtained in connection with sensitization to the hapten diphenylcyclopropenone (DPC). The receptors shown here come from a woman aged 45-60 years with alopecia areata. Some clones in this sample may be carry-over from other donors' samples.

The CDR3 protein is CASSPPRREGNEQYF. CDR3 nucleotide sequence: TGTGCCAGCTCACCACCGCGGCGGGAGGGAAACGAGCAGTACTTC. The chain couples TRBV18 to TRBJ2-7; 9 bases map to TRBD2. The V gene end was trimmed by 0 bases and the J gene end by 5 bases; junction bases not matched to a gene: 5. This CDR3 is 15 amino acids long. CDR1 is KGHSH and CDR2 is LQKENI in the germline V gene.

The gene calls are TRBV3-1 and TRBJ2-7; 9 bases map to TRBD2. This CDR3 is built from 13 residues. Germline V gene data show CDR1 as LGHDT and CDR2 as YNNKEL (reference sequence). The V gene end was trimmed by 4 bases and the J gene end by 5 bases; junction bases not matched to a gene: 3. The CDR3 loop reads CASSLSGGDEQYF. Written as DNA, the CDR3 is TGTGCCAGCAGCCTTAGCGGGGGAGACGAGCAGTACTTC.

The chain employs TRBV2 and TRBJ1-3, with 12 bases aligning to TRBD1. V lost 6 bases to trimming and J lost 3 bases; unmatched junction nucleotides: 18. Germline CDR1 is SNHLY and CDR2 is FYNNEI. The CDR3 spans 20 residues. The CDR3: CASRDFRGTGGATDGNTIYF. In DNA, the CDR3 is TGTGCCAGCAGAGACTTCCGCGGGACAGGGGGCGCGACTGATGGAAACACCATATATTTT.

The V call is TRBV28, the J call TRBJ1-1, with D possibly being TRBD1 (6 bases). Germline lookup yields CDR1 MDHEN and CDR2 SYDVKM. The V gene lost 1 base and the J gene lost 3 bases, with 12 bases spanning the gap. The CDR3 sequence is 15 residues long. CDR3 sequence reads: CASSLLKGGDTEAFF. The CDR3 region has the DNA TGTGCCAGCAGTTTATTAAAGGGGGGGGACACTGAAGCTTTCTTT.

CDR3 bases: TGTGCCAGCAGCAGACTAGCGGCGCAGTATTTT. It specifies CASSRLAAQYF. This rearrangement joins TRBV7-9 to TRBJ2-3; TRBD2 matches at 9 bases. Germline loops: CDR1 SEHNR, CDR2 FQNEAQ (reference sequence). The CDR3 is 11 residues long. V lost 5 bases and J lost 10; bases outside the gene matches: 1.

The gene calls are TRBV11-2 and TRBJ1-1, with D maybe TRBD1 (5 bases). Germline CDR1 is SGHAT and CDR2 is FQNNGV. The CDR3 length is 15 residues. V shed 1 base and J shed 2 bases, with 11 bases lying between them. The CDR3 nucleotides read TGTGCCAGCAGCTTAGGACAGTCTCCAAACACTGAAGCTTTCTTT. It encodes CASSLGQSPNTEAFF.

To note about this clonotype: A much larger clone differs from this one at a single base, so this may be a read error. The V and J genes are TRBV6-1 and TRBJ1-2; possibly TRBD1 for D (6 bases). Trimming stripped 5 bases from V and 3 bases from J, with 10 bases between. Germline V gene data show CDR1 as MNHNS and CDR2 as SASEGT. The CDR3 loop spans 13 amino acids. CDR3 in amino acids: CASSQGLDYGYTF. The CDR3 bases are TGTGCCAGCAGTCAGGGGTTGGACTATGGCTACACCTTC.

This chain's CDR3 is CASSELTGADGYTF. CDR3 bases: TGTGCCAGCAGTGAGCTGACAGGGGCTGACGGCTACACCTTC. This chain connects TRBV6-1 to TRBJ1-2, with 8 bases that match TRBD1. V shed 3 bases and J 8 bases; nucleotides not matched to a gene: 8. The germline gives CDR1 MNHNS, CDR2 SASEGT. There are 14 residues in the CDR3.

This sequence joins TRBV27 and TRBJ2-3, with D possibly TRBD1 on 7 matching bases. Germline CDR1 MNHEY, CDR2 SMNVEV (reference sequence). Between the trimmed V and J ends, which lost 4 bases and 8 bases, there was a span of 16 bases. The CDR3 has 14 amino acids. The CDR3 sequence is CASSSPSQGGTQYF. In DNA, the CDR3 is TGTGCCAGCAGTTCCCCCTCGCAGGGGGGTACGCAGTATTTT.

This clonotype was seen a few times. The chain links TRBV7-9 to TRBJ1-2, with 7 bases matching TRBD1. Trimming took 0 bases from V and 4 from J; bases not matched to a gene: 8. Germline assignment: CDR1 SEHNR and CDR2 FQNEAQ (reference sequence). The CDR3 spans 16 residues. CDR3 DNA: TGTGCCAGCAGCTTAGCGGAGGGGACAGTTATCTATGGCTACACCTTC. Translating gives CASSLAEGTVIYGYTF. The whole variable domain, remainder taken from reference TRBV7-9 and TRBJ1-2, is DTGVSQNPRHKITKRGQNVTFRCDPISEHNRLYWYRQTLGQGPEFLTYFQNEAQLEKSRLLSDRFSAERPKGSFSTLEIQRTEQGDSAMYLCASSLAEGTVIYGYTFGSGTRLTVV.

This clonotype has only a few counts. The rearrangement uses TRBV4-1 and TRBJ2-5; the D is unclear. There are 15 residues in the CDR3. Germline assignment: CDR1 MGHRA and CDR2 YSYEKL. Trimming cost V 1 base and J 0 bases, with 9 bases left between them. This CDR3 is CASSQVSTDQETQYF. The CDR3 DNA reads as TGCGCCAGCAGCCAAGTGAGCACTGACCAAGAGACCCAGTACTTC.

This clonotype was detected ten times or more. CDR3 coding DNA: TGTGCCAGCAGTCCCCCGGGGAGCGGGAGCTCCTACGAGCAGTACTTC. Protein sequence: CASSPPGSGSSYEQYF. V gene TRBV28 combines with J gene TRBJ2-7; 8 positions match TRBD2. CDR3 length: 16 amino acids. The V gene end was trimmed by 5 bases and the J gene end by 0 bases; junction bases not matched to a gene: 9. Germline loops: CDR1 MDHEN, CDR2 SYDVKM. Drawing the rest from reference TRBV28 and TRBJ2-7, the complete variable domain is DVKVTQSSRYLVKRTGEKVFLECVQDMDHENMFWYRQDPGLGLRLIYFSYDVKMKEKGDIPEGYSVSREKKERFSLILESASTNQTSMYLCASSPPGSGSSYEQYFGPGTRLTVT.

The sample holds many counts of this clonotype. V is TRBV29-1 and J is TRBJ1-1; 8 bases agree with TRBD1. Trimming at V came to 8 bases and at J to 4 bases, leaving 6 bases not matched to a gene. The CDR3 contains 12 residues. Germline V CDR1 and CDR2: SQVTM, ANQGSEA. This CDR3 is CSLADRVTEAFF. DNA of the CDR3: TGCAGCCTGGCGGACAGGGTCACTGAAGCTTTCTTT.

The chain has TRBV4-2 and TRBJ2-3; D ambiguous. Trimming took off 1 base at V and 0 bases at J, with 8 bases between the two ends. CDR3 length: 15 amino acids. The V gene's germline CDR1 is LGHNA and CDR2 YNFKEQ. The CDR3 nucleotides read TGTGCCAGCAGCCAAGGAAGTCTTAGCACAGATACGCAGTATTTT. Protein product: CASSQGSLSTDTQYF.

This clonotype was recorded once. The genes are TRBV7-6 and TRBJ2-3; D may be TRBD2 (6 bases). The length of the CDR3 is 14 residues. Per germline, CDR1 SGHVS and CDR2 FNYEAQ. Trimming took 4 bases from V and 3 from J, leaving 11 bases between them. The CDR3 sequence: CASSYGGRTDTQYF. CDR3 in DNA: TGTGCCAGCAGCTACGGGGGAAGGACAGATACGCAGTATTTT.

V usage is TRBV20-1 and J usage is TRBJ2-2; D is perhaps TRBD2 (6 bases). Looked up from germline, CDR1 is DFQATT and CDR2 is SNEGSKA (reference sequence). Trimming cost V 6 bases and J 4 bases, with 9 bases left between them. This CDR3 contains 12 residues. The DNA for the CDR3 is TGCAGTGCCCCGGGGGTCACCGGGGAGCTGTTTTTT. Translated: CSAPGVTGELFF.

This clonotype was seen once. The chain carries TRBV30 and TRBJ2-1, with D unresolved. From germline, CDR1 is GTSNPN and CDR2 SVGIG (reference sequence). CDR3 length: 12 amino acids. The V end lost 0 bases, the J end lost 4 bases, and 4 bases lay between the germline ends. The DNA for the CDR3 is TGTGCCTGGAGTGTAGTTTACAATGAGCAGTTCTTC. The encoded protein is CAWSVVYNEQFF.

The chain's CDR3 is CASSSPGTGSGANVLTF. The CDR3 nucleotides read TGTGCCAGCAGCTCTCCCGGGACAGGGTCTGGGGCCAACGTCCTGACTTTC. The J gene is TRBJ2-6, the V gene TRBV7-3; 9 bases are a match to TRBD1. J gave up 1 base and V 4 bases, and 5 bases lay outside the gene matches. CDR1 and CDR2 from the germline V gene are SGHTA and FQGTGA. The CDR3 loop spans 17 amino acids.

This clonotype was counted a few times. The rearrangement links TRBV11-2 to TRBJ2-1, with D possibly matching TRBD2 (6 bases). CDR1 and CDR2 (germline): SGHAT, FQNNGV. The V and J ends lost 5 bases and 7 bases respectively, with 12 bases between them. The CDR3 spans 13 residues. This CDR3 reads CASSLRLGNEQFF. In DNA form, the CDR3 reads TGTGCCAGCAGCCTGAGACTAGGGAATGAGCAGTTCTTC.

This clonotype has ten or more counts. V usage is TRBV20-1 and J usage is TRBJ1-1, with 9 positions matching TRBD1. CDR3 length equals 15 residues. Germline values: CDR1 DFQATT, CDR2 SNEGSKA (reference sequence). Trimming took 3 bases from V and 5 from J; bases not matched to a gene: 10. CDR3 region: CSASPGGQGRTEAFF. CDR3 coding DNA: TGCAGTGCTAGTCCCGGTGGACAGGGGCGAACTGAAGCTTTCTTT.

CDR3 sequence (DNA): TGTGCCAGCAGTTCCAGGGTGCGGGGCTACACCTTC. It codes for CASSSRVRGYTF. This sequence joins TRBV12-3 or TRBV12-4 and TRBJ1-2, with D perhaps TRBD1 (5 bases). This CDR3 region has 12 residues. V lost 4 bases and J lost 8, with 11 bases in between.

V and J are TRBV5-6 and TRBJ1-2; D perhaps matches TRBD1 (6 bases). Deletions cut 4 bases from V and 4 bases from J, with 17 bases between. The CDR3 contains 15 residues. The germline CDR1 and CDR2 sequences are SGHDT and YYEEEE. This CDR3 is CASSGLEGDGYGYTF. Written as DNA, the CDR3 is TGTGCCAGCAGCGGGCTGGAGGGGGACGGCTATGGCTACACCTTC.

The table lists this clonotype with many counts. J is TRBJ2-1 and V is TRBV2; D is uncertain. Trimming shortened V by 3 bases and J by 6 bases, and 9 bases separated the two germline ends. Germline V gene data show CDR1 as SNHLY and CDR2 as FYNNEI. This CDR3 region has 13 residues. CDR3 nucleotides: TGTGCCAGCAGTGAGCAAGGATTCAATGAGCAGTTCTTC. Its translation: CASSEQGFNEQFF. The whole variable domain, filled in from reference TRBV2 and TRBJ2-1, reads EPEVTQTPSHQVTQMGQEVILRCVPISNHLYFYWYRQILGQKVEFLVSFYNNEISEKSEIFDDQFSVERPDGSNFTLKIRSTKLEDSAMYFCASSEQGFNEQFFGPGTRLTVL.

This clonotype has a handful of counts. The rearrangement links TRBV12-3 or TRBV12-4 to TRBJ2-6, with unresolved D. Deletions cut 3 bases from V and 7 bases from J, with 10 bases between. The CDR3 runs to 14 residues. The CDR3 nucleotides are TGTGCCAGCAGTTTGGACCCCGCCGCCAACGTCCTGACTTTC. Translation gives CASSLDPAANVLTF.

This clonotype has a handful of counts. CDR3 residues: CASSLRWESYNEQFF. The DNA for the CDR3 is TGTGCCAGCAGCTTAAGGTGGGAATCCTACAATGAGCAGTTCTTC. The chain recombines TRBV7-2 with TRBJ2-1; no clear D. This CDR3 region has 15 residues. V dropped 2 bases and J dropped 1 base, with 9 bases sitting between them. The germline V gene has CDR1 SGHTA and CDR2 FQGNSA.

The J gene is TRBJ2-3, the V gene TRBV7-8; D remains unclear. With 2 bases removed from V and 2 bases from J, the gap between germline ends came to 11 bases. The length of the CDR3 is 15 residues. The germline gives CDR1 SGHVS, CDR2 FQNEAQ. The CDR3 here is CASSLIFGDTDTQYF. In nucleotides, the CDR3 is TGTGCCAGCAGCTTAATTTTTGGTGACACAGATACGCAGTATTTT.

The table lists this clonotype with a few counts. In DNA, the CDR3 is TGCGCCAGCAGCCGGGTTTGGACGACTATATCACCCCTCCACTTT. Translation gives CASSRVWTTISPLHF. V is TRBV4-3 and J is TRBJ1-6; D is uncertain. V lost 4 bases, J lost 10 bases, and 17 bases lay in between. There are 15 residues in the CDR3. CDR1 and CDR2 from the germline V gene are LGHNA and YSLEER.

This clonotype was seen more than once but under ten times. The rearrangement uses TRBV5-6 and TRBJ2-7, with D tentatively TRBD1 (6 bases). Germline-derived CDR1 and CDR2 are SGHDT and YYEEEE. V was pared by 0 bases and J by 3 bases, with 13 bases between. This CDR3 is built from 15 residues. In DNA form, the CDR3 reads TGTGCCAGCAGCTTGGCTCCCGGGACAAGCTACGAGCAGTACTTC. Protein product: CASSLAPGTSYEQYF.

This clonotype has a handful of counts. In nucleotides, the CDR3 is TGTGCCAGCAGCTACTCCCGGGGACACAATGAGCAGTTCTTC. As protein: CASSYSRGHNEQFF. The gene calls are TRBV7-8 and TRBJ2-1, with D perhaps matching TRBD1 or TRBD2 (5 bases each). Germline CDR1 and CDR2: SGHVS and FQNEAQ. Trimming removed 4 bases at V and 5 bases at J, with 12 bases between. This CDR3 is 14 amino acids long.

Ten or more counts support this clonotype. This rearrangement joins TRBV19 to TRBJ2-7; no reliable D call. Germline V gene lookup returns CDR1 LNHDA and CDR2 SQIVND (reference sequence). This CDR3 contains 14 residues. V lost 5 bases to trimming and J lost 7 bases, with 18 bases between them. Written as DNA, the CDR3 is TGTGCCAGTAGTCCCGCATTAGGTACCTCGGAGCAGTACTTC. This encodes CASSPALGTSEQYF. Variable domain in full (rest from reference TRBV19 and TRBJ2-7): DGGITQSPKYLFRKEGQNVTLSCEQNLNHDAMYWYRQDPGQGLRLIYYSQIVNDFQKGDIAEGYSVSREKKESFPLTVTSAQKNPTAFYLCASSPALGTSEQYFGPGTRLTVT.